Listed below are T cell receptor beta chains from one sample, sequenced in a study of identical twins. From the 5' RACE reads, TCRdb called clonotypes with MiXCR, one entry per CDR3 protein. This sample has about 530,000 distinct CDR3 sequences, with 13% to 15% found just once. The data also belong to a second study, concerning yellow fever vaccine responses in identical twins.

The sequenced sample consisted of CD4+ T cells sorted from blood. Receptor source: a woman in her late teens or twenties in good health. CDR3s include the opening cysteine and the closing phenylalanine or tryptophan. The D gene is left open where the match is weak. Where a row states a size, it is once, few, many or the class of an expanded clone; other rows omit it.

TGTGCCAGCAGCCAATTACGGGCCCCAGGACCTTTCGAGCAGTACTTC,CASSQLRAPGPFEQYF,few,NA,TRBV3-1,TRBJ2-7
TGTGCCAGTAGTTTGACAGGGCTACTGGAGACCCAGTACTTC,CASSLTGLLETQYF,NA,TRBD1,TRBV19,TRBJ2-5
TGTGCCAGCAGTTCCTACCGGGACAGGATGGTCTACACCTTC,CASSSYRDRMVYTF,few,TRBD1,TRBV27,TRBJ1-2
TGCAGCGTTGAAGATAAGGCGGGAGAGGCGGCCTACGAGCAGTACTTC,CSVEDKAGEAAYEQYF,few,TRBD2,TRBV29-1,TRBJ2-7
TGTGCCATCCGGGGGGCTGGAAACACCATATATTTT,CAIRGAGNTIYF,NA,NA,TRBV10-3,TRBJ1-3
TGTGCCAGCAACCCGACAGTGCCGGTACCCGGGGAGCTGTTTTTT,CASNPTVPVPGELFF,few,NA,TRBV21-1,TRBJ2-2
TGTGCCAGCAGTTACCGGATAGCGGGGGGGTACAATGAGCAGTTCTTC,CASSYRIAGGYNEQFF,NA,TRBD2,TRBV6-5,TRBJ2-1
TGTGCCAGCAGCCCGAGGGGTAGTACCAACACCTACAATGAGCAGTTCTTC,CASSPRGSTNTYNEQFF,few,NA,TRBV7-6,TRBJ2-1
TGCAGCGCTGACCTGACCCAGGGTGATACGCAGTATTTT,CSADLTQGDTQYF,few,NA,TRBV29-1,TRBJ2-3
TGTGCCGGGACTAGCGGGAACACAAACATTCAGTACTTC,CAGTSGNTNIQYF,few,TRBD2,TRBV2,TRBJ2-4
TGTGCCAGCAGTTCCAGCCGTTCGTGGGAGACCCAGTACTTC,CASSSSRSWETQYF,NA,NA,TRBV6-2/TRBV6-3,TRBJ2-5
TGTGCCAGCAGCCTTGAGGGTGCGGAGACCCAGTACTTC,CASSLEGAETQYF,many,NA,TRBV25-1,TRBJ2-5
TGTGCCAGCAGTTACCAGGGTTCGAACACTGAAGCTTTCTTT,CASSYQGSNTEAFF,NA,NA,TRBV6-5,TRBJ1-1
TGTGCCAGCAGTGGACCCTCAAGCGGTGCCGGGGAGCTGTTTTTT,CASSGPSSGAGELFF,NA,NA,TRBV6-2/TRBV6-3,TRBJ2-2
TGTGCCAGCCAATCAGGGTCGATTTATTCACCCCTCCACTTT,CASQSGSIYSPLHF,few,NA,TRBV2,TRBJ1-6
TGTGCCAGCAGCCAAGTTAACCGGGGTGTATTCACAGATACGCAGTATTTT,CASSQVNRGVFTDTQYF,NA,NA,TRBV14,TRBJ2-3
TGTGCCAGCAGCTTAGGACTAGCGGGGGGCCCTTCCTACAATGAGCAGTTCTTC,CASSLGLAGGPSYNEQFF,NA,TRBD2,TRBV11-1,TRBJ2-1
TGTGCCAGCAGTTACCTCACGAGCTCCTACAATGAGCAGTTCTTC,CASSYLTSSYNEQFF,NA,NA,TRBV6-2/TRBV6-3,TRBJ2-1
TGTGCCAGCAGCAATAATCGACAGGGGGGCACCGGGGAGCTGTTTTTT,CASSNNRQGGTGELFF,few,NA,TRBV21-1,TRBJ2-2
TGCGCCAGCAGCTTGGGGGACAGAGATTCACCCCTCCACTTT,CASSLGDRDSPLHF,few,TRBD1,TRBV5-1,TRBJ1-6
TGCAGTGCTAGGACGCTTGGGGAGGGTGAGCAGTTCTTC,CSARTLGEGEQFF,many,TRBD2,TRBV20-1,TRBJ2-1
TGTGCCAGCACCAGGGACGCTTATAATTCACCCCTCCACTTT,CASTRDAYNSPLHF,NA,NA,TRBV27,TRBJ1-6
TGTGCCAGTAGTATGTTGGCGGTAACCGGGGAGCTGTTTTTT,CASSMLAVTGELFF,few,NA,TRBV19,TRBJ2-2
TGTGCCAGCAGCTTGGCGGCAGGGGTGTCGGAGACCCAGTACTTC,CASSLAAGVSETQYF,NA,NA,TRBV5-5,TRBJ2-5
TGTGCCGTAAGATTTCCGGGACAGACAAACCAGGGTAGCAATCAGCCCCAGCATTTT,CAVRFPGQTNQGSNQPQHF,NA,TRBD1,TRBV10-3,TRBJ1-5
TGTGCCACCAGTGAACGAGACAGGGGACTTACAGATACGCAGTATTTT,CATSERDRGLTDTQYF,few,TRBD1,TRBV24-1,TRBJ2-3
TGTGCCAGCAGCCTACTTCTAGCCTTTACCTACAATGAGCAGTTCTTC,CASSLLLAFTYNEQFF,NA,NA,TRBV6-1,TRBJ2-1
TGTGCCAGCAGCCCCCACTGGACAGGAGCGAACACCGGGGAGCTGTTTTTT,CASSPHWTGANTGELFF,NA,TRBD1,TRBV7-3,TRBJ2-2
TGCGCCAGCAGCCAGTCGGGCAATCAGCCCCAGCATTTT,CASSQSGNQPQHF,few,NA,TRBV10-1,TRBJ1-5
TGTGCCAGCAGTGGGTGGGCTAATCAGCCCCAGCATTTT,CASSGWANQPQHF,NA,NA,TRBV12-3/TRBV12-4,TRBJ1-5
TGTGCTAGTGGGCCCTTAATGTCTAGCACAGATACGCAGTATTTT,CASGPLMSSTDTQYF,few,NA,TRBV12-5,TRBJ2-3
TGTGCCAGCAGTTTAGGGGTGGAGAACACTGAAGCTTTCTTT,CASSLGVENTEAFF,few,NA,TRBV28,TRBJ1-1
TGTGCCAGCAGTCCGGCTGCGGCCGGCTACACCTTC,CASSPAAAGYTF,NA,NA,TRBV6-1,TRBJ1-2
TGTGCCATCAGTGAGTTCTCTGGGACAGATACGCAGTATTTT,CAISEFSGTDTQYF,few,NA,TRBV10-3,TRBJ2-3
TGTGCCAGCAGTATCTCGGATCGTCGCACCTTC,CASSISDRRTF,NA,NA,TRBV12-3/TRBV12-4,TRBJ1-2
TGTGCCAGCAGTTACTCACCCAAGGACAACACAGATACGCAGTATTTT,CASSYSPKDNTDTQYF,NA,NA,TRBV6-5,TRBJ2-3
TGTGCCAGCAGTGCCCCGGGACTAGCGGGAGTGGACCGAGTCTACAATGAGCAGTTCTTC,CASSAPGLAGVDRVYNEQFF,NA,TRBD2,TRBV2,TRBJ2-1
TGTGCCAGCAAGCCCCGGACAGGGGATGGCTACACCTTC,CASKPRTGDGYTF,few,TRBD1,TRBV2,TRBJ1-2
TGTGCCATCAGTGAGGGGACAGGGACCTATGGCTACACCTTC,CAISEGTGTYGYTF,few,TRBD1,TRBV10-3,TRBJ1-2
TGTGCCATCAGTGTGGGCAGCTCAGTCCCCACAGATACGCAGTATTTT,CAISVGSSVPTDTQYF,NA,NA,TRBV10-3,TRBJ2-3
TGTGCCAGCAGCTTAGTTGTTCCAGGGAACACTGAAGCTTTCTTT,CASSLVVPGNTEAFF,few,NA,TRBV7-8,TRBJ1-1
TGTGCCAGCAGCTCACTAGCGGAGAGCACAGATACGCAGTATTTT,CASSSLAESTDTQYF,many,TRBD2,TRBV7-9,TRBJ2-3
TGCGCCAGCAGCACGGACAGGGGAGGCTATGGCTACACCTTC,CASSTDRGGYGYTF,many,TRBD1,TRBV5-1,TRBJ1-2
TGTGCCAGCAGCTTAGGATCGGCAGGGAGGGCAGATACGCAGTATTTT,CASSLGSAGRADTQYF,few,TRBD2,TRBV7-9,TRBJ2-3
TGTGCCAGCAGTTACGGTCGCAGCACTAGCACAGATACGCAGTATTTT,CASSYGRSTSTDTQYF,NA,NA,TRBV6-5,TRBJ2-3
TGTGCCAGCAGGGGACATTTCCATACGCAGTATTTT,CASRGHFHTQYF,few,NA,TRBV11-2,TRBJ2-3
TGTGCCAGCACCCTACAGGGCGGTAAGGCAGATACGCAGTATTTT,CASTLQGGKADTQYF,NA,NA,TRBV6-1,TRBJ2-3
TGTGCCAGCACCATAACAGGGGTTCATTCACCCCTCCACTTT,CASTITGVHSPLHF,few,TRBD1,TRBV12-3/TRBV12-4,TRBJ1-6
TGCAGTGCTAGAGATCGGAGACTAGCGGATACGCAGTATTTT,CSARDRRLADTQYF,NA,TRBD2,TRBV20-1,TRBJ2-3
TGTGCCAGCAGTTCGGCAGGGTCATCACCCCTCCACTTT,CASSSAGSSPLHF,few,NA,TRBV27,TRBJ1-6
TGTGCCAGCAGCACCCGGACAGGGAGAGATACGCAGTATTTT,CASSTRTGRDTQYF,NA,TRBD1,TRBV7-8,TRBJ2-3
TGTGCCATCAGCCCTGAGCGGGGAGGGGAGCTGTTTTTT,CAISPERGGELFF,NA,TRBD2,TRBV4-2,TRBJ2-2
TGCAGTGCCCCCCCACGGGAGGGGGGTCAGCCCCAGCATTTT,CSAPPREGGQPQHF,NA,NA,TRBV20-1,TRBJ1-5
TGTGCCAGCAGTTTAGGAGGGAGGAATTCACCCCTCCACTTT,CASSLGGRNSPLHF,many,NA,TRBV12-3/TRBV12-4,TRBJ1-6